The present T cell receptor (beta chain) was sequenced within a study of T-cell memory formation after mild COVID-19. MiXCR, run by TCRdb on the 5' RACE reads, gives a single entry per CDR3 protein. This table holds about 470,000 distinct CDR3 sequences, roughly 18% found once. This clonotype appeared a few times. Germline V gives CDR1 SEHNR, CDR2 FQNEAQ (reference sequence). Trimming removed 4 bases at V and 5 bases at J, with 20 bases between. CDR3 size: 16 residues. V and J are TRBV7-9 and TRBJ1-1; weak D call: TRBD1 (6 bases). The sequence came from an adult woman who had mild COVID-19 (a few samples of this study predate the infection). Cell type and time point are not known. Sample: PBMCs or a T cell subset sorted from them (not recorded which). DNA for the CDR3: TGTGCCAGCAGCTACGGGGGGGGCTCGCTGGGAACTGAAGCTTTCTTT. Protein product: CASSYGGGSLGTEAFF.